In this sample, the clone carrying this T cell receptor beta chain turned up many times. This sample was taken from a study of glioma-infiltrating T cells. TCR alpha and beta CDR3 regions were amplified from RNA using iRepertoire nested multiplex PCR. TCRdb reprocessed the multiplex PCR reads via MiXCR and lists one record per CDR3 protein. Of tens of thousands of distinct CDR3 sequences detected, around 37% appear once; the ten largest clones hold 35% to 45%. The CDR3 is 18 residues long. Germline V gene lookup returns CDR1 MNHNS and CDR2 SASEGT. V shed 5 bases and J shed 3 bases, with 23 bases lying between them.

The sequence derives from a human donor with low-grade glioma or glioblastoma, undergoing nonglioma brain surgery, or in good health (not recorded which). The rearrangement joins TRBV6-1 to TRBJ2-1; D is unclear. Sequencing input: glioma tissue, nonneoplastic brain tissue, or PBMCs (not recorded which). As DNA, the CDR3 is TGTGCCAGCAGTTACCAACCAGTAGCAGTGGAGTTCTACAATGAGCAGTTCTTC. This gives the protein CASSYQPVAVEFYNEQFF.